Each of the 13 T cell receptor beta chains below was sequenced from the same sample in a study of synovial regulatory T cells in juvenile arthritis. Clones were sequenced by immunoSEQ multiplex PCR, and TCRdb holds only the in-frame ones, with some missing. The sample includes 8,000 to 10,000 clones. The specimen was Treg cells from blood. Subset denoted: remaining (HLA-DR-negative) circulating blood Treg cells. Every receptor here comes from a donor aged 2-29 years with juvenile idiopathic arthritis.

The genes are TRBV11-2 and TRBJ1-2. This CDR3 comprises 12 residues. No DNA is given. Germline values: CDR1 SGHAT, CDR2 FQNNGV. CDR3 protein: CASGGTIRGYTF.

V gene TRBV30 combines with J gene TRBJ1-5; as DNA is missing, the TRBD1 call by TCRdb cannot be tested. The length of the CDR3 is 13 residues. No DNA has been recorded. Germline V gene sequence: CDR1 GTSNPN, CDR2 SVGIG (reference sequence). This CDR3 reads CAWSTGAAQPQHF.

The chain joins TRBV7-8 to TRBJ2-7; TCRdb's D gene call, TRBD1, goes unchecked for lack of DNA. Per the germline V gene, CDR1 is SGHVS and CDR2 is FQNEAQ. The length of the CDR3 is 15 residues. No DNA is given. The CDR3 loop reads CASSSPGQGTYEQYF.

The chain employs TRBV10-3 and TRBJ2-3. The CDR3 consists of 11 residues. The record lacks a DNA sequence. CDR1 and CDR2 from the germline V gene are ENHRY and SYGVKD. CDR3 sequence: CAISEWDTQYF.

This rearrangement joins TRBV7-8 to TRBJ1-2. The germline gives CDR1 SGHVS, CDR2 FQNEAQ. The CDR3 extends over 13 amino acids. DNA for this receptor is not on file. This chain's CDR3 is CASSLGGNYGYTF.

The V and J genes are TRBV18 and TRBJ2-7; the TCRdb call, TRBD1, lacks DNA for checking. Germline V CDR1 and CDR2: KGHSH, LQKENI. The CDR3 runs 15 residues. The DNA is not on file. CDR3: CASSPGQQNSYEQYF.

V and J are TRBV12-5 and TRBJ1-5; the TCRdb D gene call, TRBD1, has no DNA to confirm it. CDR3 size: 15 residues. The record lacks a DNA sequence. From germline, CDR1 is LGHNT and CDR2 FRNRAP. Here the CDR3 reads CASGRGAIGNQPQHF.

The rearrangement uses TRBV11-2 and TRBJ2-3; TCRdb returns TRBD2, unconfirmable since there is no DNA. The CDR3 loop spans 14 amino acids. No DNA sequence was recorded. The germline CDR1 and CDR2 sequences are SGHAT and FQNNGV. The CDR3 is CASSSLVGTDTQYF.

This chain uses TRBV6-1 with TRBJ2-7; the TRBD2 assignment by TCRdb is unverifiable without DNA. The CDR3 loop spans 12 amino acids. Only the protein is available. The germline gives CDR1 MNHNS, CDR2 SASEGT. The chain's CDR3 is CASSERERRQYF.

The chain carries TRBV7-9 and TRBJ2-7; the TCRdb call, TRBD2, lacks DNA for checking. CDR3 size: 17 residues. The DNA sequence is not available. CDR1 and CDR2 from the germline V gene are SEHNR and FQNEAQ (reference sequence). CDR3 sequence: CASSLAVLAGVGNEQYF.

V is TRBV6-5 and J is TRBJ2-7; TCRdb calls TRBD2, which cannot be checked without DNA. The CDR3 runs 11 residues. The entry carries no DNA sequence. Germline CDR1 and CDR2: MNHEY and SVGAGI. CDR3 sequence: CASSERNEQYF.

The genes are TRBV12-5 and TRBJ2-7; checking the TCRdb D call of TRBD2 is not possible without DNA. The germline V gene encodes CDR1 LGHNT and CDR2 FRNRAP. The CDR3 length is 16 residues. DNA for this receptor is not on file. The CDR3 protein is CASGWGTGSISYEQYF.

The chain combines TRBV5-6 with TRBJ2-2; the D call of TRBD1 rests on TCRdb alone, since no DNA is present to check it. There are 15 residues in the CDR3. No DNA is given. Germline V lookup: CDR1 SGHDT, CDR2 YYEEEE. CDR3 loop: CASSFDRISVGELFF.